This TCR beta chain originates from a study of control samples from healthy donors and cancer patients. Trimming stripped 8 bases from V and 2 bases from J, with 6 bases between. The CDR3 is 11 amino acids. CDR1 and CDR2 from the germline V gene are MGHDK and SYGVNS. Clones were sequenced by immunoSEQ multiplex PCR, and TCRdb holds only the in-frame ones, with some missing. The data show around 180,000 clones, 94% seen once. The J gene is TRBJ1-2, the V gene TRBV25-1; unclear D gene. The specimen sequenced was blood. This TCR was sampled from a woman aged 18-35 years in good health. The CDR3 region has the DNA TGTGCCAGCGGGCTAAACTATGGCTACACCTTC. Amino acids: CASGLNYGYTF.